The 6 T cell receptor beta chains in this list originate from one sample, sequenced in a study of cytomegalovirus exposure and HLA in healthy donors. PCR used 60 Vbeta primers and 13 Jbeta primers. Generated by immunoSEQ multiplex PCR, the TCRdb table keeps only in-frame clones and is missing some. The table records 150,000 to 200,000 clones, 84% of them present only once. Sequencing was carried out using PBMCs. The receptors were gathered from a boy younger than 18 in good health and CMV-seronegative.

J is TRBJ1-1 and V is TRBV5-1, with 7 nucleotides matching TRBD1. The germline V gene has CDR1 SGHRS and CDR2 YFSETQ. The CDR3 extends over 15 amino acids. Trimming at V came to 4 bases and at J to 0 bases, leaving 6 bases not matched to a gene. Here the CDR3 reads CASSPQTGMNTEAFF. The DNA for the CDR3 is TGCGCCAGCAGCCCTCAGACAGGGATGAACACTGAAGCTTTCTTT.

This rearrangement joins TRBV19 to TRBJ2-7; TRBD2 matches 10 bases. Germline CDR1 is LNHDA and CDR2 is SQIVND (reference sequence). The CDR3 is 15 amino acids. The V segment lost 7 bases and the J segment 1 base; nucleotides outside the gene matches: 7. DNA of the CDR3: TGTGCCAGTATGGCAGCGGGAGGGGAATCCTACGAGCAGTACTTC. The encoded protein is CASMAAGGESYEQYF.

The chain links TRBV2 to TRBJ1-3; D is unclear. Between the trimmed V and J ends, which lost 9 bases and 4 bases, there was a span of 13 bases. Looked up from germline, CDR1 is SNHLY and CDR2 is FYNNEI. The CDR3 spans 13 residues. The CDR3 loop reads CASVGPTGNTIYF. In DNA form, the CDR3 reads TGTGCCAGTGTTGGGCCCACGGGAAACACCATATATTTT.

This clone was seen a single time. The CDR3 here is CASSVGALGLAGVEKLFF. DNA for the CDR3: TGTGCCAGCAGCGTAGGAGCGCTGGGCCTAGCAGGGGTTGAAAAACTGTTTTTT. The chain couples TRBV9 to TRBJ1-4; tentative D call: TRBD1 (6 bases). Germline CDR1 reads SGDLS; CDR2 reads YYNGEE. The CDR3 covers 18 residues. V gave up 0 bases and J gave up 7 bases, with 22 bases separating them.

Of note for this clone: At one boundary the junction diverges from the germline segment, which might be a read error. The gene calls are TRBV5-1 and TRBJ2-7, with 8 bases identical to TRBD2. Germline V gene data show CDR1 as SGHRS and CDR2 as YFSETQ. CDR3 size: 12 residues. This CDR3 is CASRLAGYGQYF. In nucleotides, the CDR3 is TGCGCCAGCAGGTTAGCGGGGTACGGGCAGTACTTC.

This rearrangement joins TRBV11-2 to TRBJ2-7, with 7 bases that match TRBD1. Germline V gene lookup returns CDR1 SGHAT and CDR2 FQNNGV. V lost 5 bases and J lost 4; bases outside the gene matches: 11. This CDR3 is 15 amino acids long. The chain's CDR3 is CASSRWTGVLYEQYF. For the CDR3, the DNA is TGTGCCAGCAGCCGATGGACAGGAGTCCTTTACGAGCAGTACTTC.